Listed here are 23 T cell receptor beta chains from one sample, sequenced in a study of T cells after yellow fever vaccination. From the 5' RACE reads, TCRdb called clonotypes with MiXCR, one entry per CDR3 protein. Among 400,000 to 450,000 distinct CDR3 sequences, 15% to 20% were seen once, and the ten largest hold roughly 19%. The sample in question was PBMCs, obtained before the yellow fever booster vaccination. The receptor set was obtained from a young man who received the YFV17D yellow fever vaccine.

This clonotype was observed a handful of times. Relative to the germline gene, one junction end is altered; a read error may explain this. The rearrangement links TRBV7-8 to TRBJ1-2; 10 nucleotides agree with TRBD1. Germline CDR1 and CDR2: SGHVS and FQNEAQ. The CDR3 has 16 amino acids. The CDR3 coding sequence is TGTGCCAGCAGCCTAGCGAGGGGACAGGGGAACTATGGCTACACCTTC. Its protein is CASSLARGQGNYGYTF.

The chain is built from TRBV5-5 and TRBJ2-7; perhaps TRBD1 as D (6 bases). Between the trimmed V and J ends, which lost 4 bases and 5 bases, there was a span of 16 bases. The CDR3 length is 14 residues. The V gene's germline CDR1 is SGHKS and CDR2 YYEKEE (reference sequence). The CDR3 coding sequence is TGTGCCAGCAGCCTCGGACAGAGGGCGAACGAGCAGTACTTC. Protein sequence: CASSLGQRANEQYF.

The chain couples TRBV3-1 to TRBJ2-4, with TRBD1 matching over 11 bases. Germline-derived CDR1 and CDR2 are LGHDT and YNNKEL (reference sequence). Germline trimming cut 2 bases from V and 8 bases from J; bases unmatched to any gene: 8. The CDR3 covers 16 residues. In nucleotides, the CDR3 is TGTGCCAGCAGCCAATTAGAGGGACAGGGGGTACACATTCAGTACTTC. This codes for CASSQLEGQGVHIQYF. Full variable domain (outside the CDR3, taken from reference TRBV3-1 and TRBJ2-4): DTAVSQTPKYLVTQMGNDKSIKCEQNLGHDTMYWYKQDSKKFLKIMFSYNNKELIINETVPNRFSPKSPDKAHLNLHINSLELGDSAVYFCASSQLEGQGVHIQYFGAGTRLSVL.

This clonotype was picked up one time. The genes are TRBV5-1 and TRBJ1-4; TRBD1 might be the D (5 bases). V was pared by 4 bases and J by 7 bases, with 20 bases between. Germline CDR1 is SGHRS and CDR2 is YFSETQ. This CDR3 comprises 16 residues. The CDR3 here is CASSRDGGPGGEKLFF. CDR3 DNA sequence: TGCGCCAGCAGCCGTGACGGAGGCCCGGGGGGTGAAAAACTGTTTTTT. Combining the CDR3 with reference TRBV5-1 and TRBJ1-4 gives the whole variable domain KAGVTQTPRYLIKTRGQQVTLSCSPISGHRSVSWYQQTPGQGLQFLFEYFSETQRNKGNFPGRFSGRQFSNSRSEMNVSTLELGDSALYLCASSRDGGPGGEKLFFGSGTQLSVL.

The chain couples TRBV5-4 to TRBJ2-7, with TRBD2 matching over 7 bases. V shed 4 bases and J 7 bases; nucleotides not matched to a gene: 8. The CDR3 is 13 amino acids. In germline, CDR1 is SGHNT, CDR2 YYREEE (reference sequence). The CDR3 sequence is CASSRRGDLEQYF. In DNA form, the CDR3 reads TGTGCCAGCAGCCGTCGGGGGGATTTGGAGCAGTACTTC.

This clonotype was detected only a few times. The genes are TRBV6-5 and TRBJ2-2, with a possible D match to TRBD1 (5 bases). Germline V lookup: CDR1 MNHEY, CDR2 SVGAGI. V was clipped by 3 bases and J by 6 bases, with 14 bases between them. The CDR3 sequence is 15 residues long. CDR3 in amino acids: CASSYWGPYPGELFF. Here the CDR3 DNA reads TGTGCCAGCAGTTATTGGGGCCCTTACCCCGGGGAGCTGTTTTTT.

The CDR3 here is CASSQDGDFGITGELFF. The DNA of the CDR3 is TGCGCCAGCAGCCAAGACGGTGACTTTGGGATCACCGGGGAGCTGTTTTTT. J is TRBJ2-2 and V is TRBV4-3; D is unclear. CDR1 LGHNA and CDR2 YSLEER come from the germline V gene. CDR3 size: 17 residues. V shed 0 bases and J shed 4 bases, with 15 bases lying between them.

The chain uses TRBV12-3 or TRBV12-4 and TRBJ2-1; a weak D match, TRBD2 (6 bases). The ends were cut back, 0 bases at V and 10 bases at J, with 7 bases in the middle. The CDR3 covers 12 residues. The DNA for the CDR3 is TGTGCCAGCAGTTTAGCGCTAGCGGAGCAGTTCTTC. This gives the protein CASSLALAEQFF.

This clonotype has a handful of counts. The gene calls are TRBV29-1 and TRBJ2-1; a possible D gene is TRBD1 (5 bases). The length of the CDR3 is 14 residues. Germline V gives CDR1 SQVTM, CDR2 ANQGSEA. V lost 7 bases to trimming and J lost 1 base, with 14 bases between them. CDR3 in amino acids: CSGGPRDSYNEQFF. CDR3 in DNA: TGCAGCGGGGGCCCCAGGGATTCCTACAATGAGCAGTTCTTC.

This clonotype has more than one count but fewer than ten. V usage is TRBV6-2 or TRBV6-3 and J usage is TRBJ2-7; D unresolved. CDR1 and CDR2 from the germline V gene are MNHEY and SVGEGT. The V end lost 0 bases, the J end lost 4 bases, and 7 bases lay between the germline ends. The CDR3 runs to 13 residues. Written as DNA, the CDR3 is TGTGCCAGCAGTTACTCGATCAGGTACGAGCAGTACGTC. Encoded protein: CASSYSIRYEQYV.

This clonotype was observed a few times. CDR3 sequence reads: CASSIDPRDRENGELFF. The CDR3 DNA reads as TGTGCCAGTAGTATAGACCCCCGGGACAGGGAAAACGGGGAGCTGTTTTTT. This chain uses TRBV19 with TRBJ2-2; TRBD1 agrees at 9 bases. The CDR3 loop spans 17 amino acids. V was pared by 0 bases and J by 7 bases, with 9 bases of the junction left unmatched. The germline V gene encodes CDR1 LNHDA and CDR2 SQIVND (reference sequence).

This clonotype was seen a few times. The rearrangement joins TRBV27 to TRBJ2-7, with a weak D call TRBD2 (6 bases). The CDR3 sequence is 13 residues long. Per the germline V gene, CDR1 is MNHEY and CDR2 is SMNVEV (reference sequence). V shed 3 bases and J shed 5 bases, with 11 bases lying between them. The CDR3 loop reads CASSLRAGHEQYV. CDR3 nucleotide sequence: TGTGCCAGCAGTTTGAGGGCGGGGCACGAGCAGTACGTC.

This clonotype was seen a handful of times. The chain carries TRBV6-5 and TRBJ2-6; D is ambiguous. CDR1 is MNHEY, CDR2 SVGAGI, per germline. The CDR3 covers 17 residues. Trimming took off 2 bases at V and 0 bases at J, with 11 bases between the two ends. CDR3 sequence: CASSYTRASSGANVLTF. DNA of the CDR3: TGTGCCAGCAGTTACACCCGGGCCTCCTCTGGGGCCAACGTCCTGACTTTC.

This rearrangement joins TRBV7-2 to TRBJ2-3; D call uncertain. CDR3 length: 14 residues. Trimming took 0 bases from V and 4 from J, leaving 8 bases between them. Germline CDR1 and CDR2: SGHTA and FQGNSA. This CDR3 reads CASSLAQPPDTQYF. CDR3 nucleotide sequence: TGTGCCAGCAGCTTAGCTCAGCCCCCAGATACGCAGTATTTT.

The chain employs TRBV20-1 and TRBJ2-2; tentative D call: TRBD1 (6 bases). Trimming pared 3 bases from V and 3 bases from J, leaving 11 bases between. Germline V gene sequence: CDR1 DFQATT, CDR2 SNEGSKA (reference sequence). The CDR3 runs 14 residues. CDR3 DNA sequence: TGCAGTGCTAGTCCCAGGGGAGACACCGGGGAGCTGTTTTTT. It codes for CSASPRGDTGELFF.

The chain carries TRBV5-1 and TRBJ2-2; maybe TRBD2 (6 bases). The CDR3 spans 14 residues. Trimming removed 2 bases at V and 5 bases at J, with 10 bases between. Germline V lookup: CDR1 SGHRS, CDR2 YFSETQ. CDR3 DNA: TGCGCCAGCAGCTTCATGGAGGGGACCGGGGAGCTGTTTTTT. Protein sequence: CASSFMEGTGELFF.

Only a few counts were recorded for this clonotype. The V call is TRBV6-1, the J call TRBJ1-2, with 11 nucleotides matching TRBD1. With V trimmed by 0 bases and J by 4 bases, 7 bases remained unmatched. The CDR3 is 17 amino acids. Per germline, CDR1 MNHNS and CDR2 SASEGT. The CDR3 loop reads CASSEALTGTGGYGYTF. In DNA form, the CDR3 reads TGTGCCAGCAGTGAAGCGTTGACCGGGACAGGGGGCTATGGCTACACCTTC.

CDR3 nucleotides: TGTGCCAGCCGGCCTGAGACCGATACGCAGTATTTT. This translates into CASRPETDTQYF. This sequence joins TRBV2 and TRBJ2-3; D remains unclear. V was shortened by 8 bases and J by 6 bases, with 12 bases between the two germline ends. CDR3 length: 12 residues. In germline, CDR1 is SNHLY, CDR2 FYNNEI.

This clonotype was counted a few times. CDR3 sequence (DNA): TGCAGTGCTAGGGCCCCGTCTAGGAGGGAGACCCAGTACTTC. Its translation: CSARAPSRRETQYF. The chain recombines TRBV20-1 with TRBJ2-5; possible D gene TRBD2, 5 bases. The CDR3 runs to 14 residues. Germline CDR1 is DFQATT and CDR2 is SNEGSKA (reference sequence). Trimming removed 3 bases at V and 5 bases at J, with 16 bases between.

The CDR3 region has the DNA TGTGCCAGCAGTTCAACAGGGGGCGGATATGGCTACACCTTC. It yields the protein CASSSTGGGYGYTF. The chain has TRBV6-5 and TRBJ1-2; 9 bases fit TRBD1. The CDR3 loop spans 14 amino acids. V dropped 4 bases and J dropped 5; count of bases not matched to a gene: 5. The germline V gene has CDR1 MNHEY and CDR2 SVGAGI.

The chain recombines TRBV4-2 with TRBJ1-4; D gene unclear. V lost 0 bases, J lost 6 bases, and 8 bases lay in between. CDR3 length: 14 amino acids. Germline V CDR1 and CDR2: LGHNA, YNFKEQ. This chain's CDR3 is CASSQDWVDEKLFF. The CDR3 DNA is TGTGCCAGCAGCCAAGACTGGGTGGATGAAAAACTGTTTTTT.

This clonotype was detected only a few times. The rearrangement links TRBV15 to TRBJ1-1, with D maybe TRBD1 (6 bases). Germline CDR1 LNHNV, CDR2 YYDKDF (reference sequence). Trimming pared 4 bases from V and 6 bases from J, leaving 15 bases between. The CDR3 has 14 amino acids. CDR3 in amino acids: CATSTHPQGPEAFF. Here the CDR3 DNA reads TGTGCCACCAGCACCCATCCACAGGGTCCTGAAGCTTTCTTT.

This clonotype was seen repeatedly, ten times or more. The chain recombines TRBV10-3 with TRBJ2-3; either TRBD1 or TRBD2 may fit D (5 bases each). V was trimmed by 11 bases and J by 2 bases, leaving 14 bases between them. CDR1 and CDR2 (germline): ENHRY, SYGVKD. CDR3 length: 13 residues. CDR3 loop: CASSYGATDTQYF. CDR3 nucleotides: TGTGCCTCATCGTACGGGGCCACAGATACGCAGTATTTT.